These 10 T cell receptor beta chains were sequenced from one sample in a study of blood T cell repertoires in COVID-19. Clones were read by immunoSEQ multiplex PCR, and TCRdb kept only the in-frame ones, dropping some. The sample yields roughly 250,000 clones, approximately 85% seen once. The sequenced sample was peripheral blood. The receptors here all came from a human donor with COVID-19, enrolled during active disease. The donor label of this sample is uncertain.

The chain links TRBV5-8 to TRBJ1-1, with D uncertain. V was shortened by 0 bases and J by 4 bases, with 10 bases between the two germline ends. Per the germline V gene, CDR1 is SGHTS and CDR2 is YDEGEE. The CDR3 totals 14 residues. The CDR3 DNA follows: TGTGCCAGCAGCTTGGTGAGTTGGTCCACTGAAGCTTTCTTT. It translates to CASSLVSWSTEAFF.

The J gene is TRBJ2-3, the V gene TRBV28; TRBD2 might be the D (7 bases). Germline V gives CDR1 MDHEN, CDR2 SYDVKM. Trimming took 3 bases from V and 2 from J, leaving 15 bases between them. The CDR3 sequence is 16 residues long. This chain's CDR3 is CASSFQGGGLTDTQYF. The CDR3 coding sequence is TGTGCCAGCAGTTTTCAGGGAGGGGGACTCACAGATACGCAGTATTTT.

This CDR3 reads CASSHGLRLAGDHEQFF. In nucleotides, the CDR3 is TGCGCCAGCAGCCATGGCCTTAGACTAGCGGGAGATCATGAGCAGTTCTTC. V and J are TRBV4-3 and TRBJ2-1; 12 bases fit TRBD2. CDR3 length: 17 residues. The germline CDR1 and CDR2 sequences are LGHNA and YSLEER. With 3 bases clipped from V and 8 bases from J, the junction kept 11 bases outside the gene matches.

The V call is TRBV19, the J call TRBJ1-5; D not resolved. Trimming removed 9 bases at V and 3 bases at J, with 9 bases between. Germline lookup yields CDR1 LNHDA and CDR2 SQIVND (reference sequence). The CDR3 contains 12 residues. The DNA for the CDR3 is TGTGCCAGCCGTCCCTCCAATCAGCCCCAGCATTTT. Its protein is CASRPSNQPQHF. The full variable domain, completed using reference TRBV19 and TRBJ1-5, is DGGITQSPKYLFRKEGQNVTLSCEQNLNHDAMYWYRQDPGQGLRLIYYSQIVNDFQKGDIAEGYSVSREKKESFPLTVTSAQKNPTAFYLCASRPSNQPQHFGDGTRLSIL.

This chain connects TRBV11-3 to TRBJ2-3, with 16 bases that match TRBD2. CDR1 and CDR2 from the germline V gene are SGHNT and YENEEA. Germline trimming cut 3 bases from V and 4 bases from J; bases unmatched to any gene: 4. The CDR3 is 17 residues long. CDR3 DNA: TGTGCCAGCAGCTTGGGACTAGCGGGAGGGCCCCCAGATACGCAGTATTTT. Protein product: CASSLGLAGGPPDTQYF.

V is TRBV30 and J is TRBJ1-6; 8 bases are shared with TRBD1. V dropped 2 bases and J dropped 0; count of bases not matched to a gene: 6. The CDR3 loop spans 17 amino acids. CDR1 is GTSNPN and CDR2 is SVGIG in the germline V gene (reference sequence). CDR3 coding DNA: TGTGCCTGGAGTCGAGACAGGGGAAGCTCCTATAATTCACCCCTCCACTTT. Protein: CAWSRDRGSSYNSPLHF. Based on the CDR3 plus reference TRBV30 and TRBJ1-6, the full variable domain is SQTIHQWPATLVQPVGSPLSLECTVEGTSNPNLYWYRQAAGRGLQLLFYSVGIGQISSEVPQNLSASRPQDRQFILSSKKLLLSDSGFYLCAWSRDRGSSYNSPLHFGNGTRLTVT.

The rearrangement uses TRBV6-5 and TRBJ2-7, with D possibly being TRBD1 (6 bases). This CDR3 is built from 15 residues. The V end lost 5 bases, the J end lost 0 bases, and 14 bases lay between the germline ends. Germline V gene sequence: CDR1 MNHEY, CDR2 SVGAGI. DNA for the CDR3: TGTGCCAGCAGTCCCGGGACACCTTACTCCTACGAGCAGTACTTC. It codes for CASSPGTPYSYEQYF.

This clone was counted a single time. V usage is TRBV6-5 and J usage is TRBJ1-2; D is undetermined. The CDR3 extends over 13 amino acids. CDR1 is MNHEY and CDR2 is SVGAGI in the germline V gene. V lost 4 bases and J lost 2, with 8 bases in between. The CDR3 is CASSSAVNYGYTF. The CDR3 nucleotides are TGTGCCAGCAGTTCGGCGGTCAACTATGGCTACACCTTC.

This clone was observed a few times. V usage is TRBV28 and J usage is TRBJ2-2; 8 nucleotides line up with TRBD1. J lost 2 bases, V lost 6 bases, and 5 bases had no gene match. The CDR3 is 15 residues long. Germline CDR1 is MDHEN and CDR2 is SYDVKM. As DNA, the CDR3 is TGTGCCAGCAGGATAGGACAGGGTAACACCGGGGAGCTGTTTTTT. Translated: CASRIGQGNTGELFF.

The genes are TRBV28 and TRBJ1-2; a possible D gene is TRBD1 (6 bases). The V end was cut by 4 bases, the J end by 0 bases, with 15 bases between. CDR3 size: 16 residues. Germline CDR1 MDHEN, CDR2 SYDVKM. The DNA of the CDR3 is TGTGCCAGCAGTTCGGGGGGCTATTGGGCTAACTATGGCTACACCTTC. It yields the protein CASSSGGYWANYGYTF.